The 23 T cell receptor beta chains listed next were all sequenced from one sample in a study of blood T cell repertoires in COVID-19. Clones were read by immunoSEQ multiplex PCR, and TCRdb kept only the in-frame ones, dropping some. There are some 49,000 clones in the sample; 75% to 90% occur only once, and around 12% lies in the top ten. Sequenced: peripheral blood. The receptor source for this set is a human donor in a cohort sampled during active COVID-19.

The count of this clone is one. The rearrangement links TRBV15 to TRBJ2-7; D may be TRBD1 (6 bases). Trimming left V 3 bases short and J 2 bases short, with 11 bases between. The CDR3 extends over 14 amino acids. From germline, CDR1 is LNHNV and CDR2 YYDKDF (reference sequence). The CDR3 region has the DNA TGTGCCACCAGCAGGGACAGAGGCCCCTACGAGCAGTACTTC. Translated, it gives CATSRDRGPYEQYF.

This clone occurred once. The rearrangement links TRBV7-2 to TRBJ2-6, with TRBD1 matching 9 bases. Germline CDR1 SGHTA, CDR2 FQGNSA. The CDR3 covers 18 residues. V gave up 2 bases and J gave up 0 bases; unmatched junction bases: 5. The CDR3 here is CASSLSGQGFSGANVLTF. The CDR3 nucleotides are TGTGCCAGCAGCTTATCGGGACAGGGATTCTCTGGGGCCAACGTCCTGACTTTC. Combining the CDR3 with reference TRBV7-2 and TRBJ2-6 gives the whole variable domain GAGVSQSPSNKVTEKGKDVELRCDPISGHTALYWYRQSLGQGLEFLIYFQGNSAPDKSGLPSDRFSAERTGGSVSTLTIQRTQQEDSAVYLCASSLSGQGFSGANVLTFGAGSRLTVL.

The V and J genes are TRBV5-1 and TRBJ2-2, with 9 bases identical to TRBD1. The CDR3 consists of 14 residues. The V and J ends lost 4 bases and 7 bases, in that order; junction bases with no gene match: 5. Germline CDR1 SGHRS, CDR2 YFSETQ. CDR3 sequence reads: CASSDGQGNGELFF. Written as DNA, the CDR3 is TGCGCCAGCAGCGATGGACAGGGGAACGGGGAGCTGTTTTTT.

The rearrangement links TRBV7-9 to TRBJ2-7, with TRBD1 identical over 7 bases. The CDR3 covers 12 residues. The germline V gene has CDR1 SEHNR and CDR2 FQNEAQ (reference sequence). Trimming took 5 bases from V and 8 from J; bases not matched to a gene: 6. The DNA of the CDR3 is TGTGCCAGCAGCCGTGAGACAGGGCAGCAGTACTTC. This encodes CASSRETGQQYF.

This chain uses TRBV15 with TRBJ2-6; weak D call: TRBD2 (6 bases). The CDR3 spans 17 residues. Germline CDR1 reads LNHNV; CDR2 reads YYDKDF (reference sequence). Trimming took 0 bases from V and 1 from J, leaving 10 bases between them. CDR3 bases: TGTGCCACCAGCAGAGATGGGGACTCATCTGGGGCCAACGTCCTGACTTTC. It encodes CATSRDGDSSGANVLTF.

The chain uses TRBV5-1 and TRBJ1-3; TRBD1 is a possible D gene (5 bases). The ends were cut back, 6 bases at V and 1 base at J, with 17 bases in the middle. Germline CDR1 SGHRS, CDR2 YFSETQ. This CDR3 is 16 amino acids long. This CDR3 is CASTNLTQGSGNTIYF. The CDR3 DNA follows: TGCGCCAGCACCAATCTAACGCAGGGATCTGGAAACACCATATATTTT. The whole variable domain, filled in from reference TRBV5-1 and TRBJ1-3, reads KAGVTQTPRYLIKTRGQQVTLSCSPISGHRSVSWYQQTPGQGLQFLFEYFSETQRNKGNFPGRFSGRQFSNSRSEMNVSTLELGDSALYLCASTNLTQGSGNTIYFGEGSWLTVV.

The rearrangement links TRBV11-3 to TRBJ2-7; TRBD2 matches at 7 bases. CDR1 SGHNT and CDR2 YENEEA come from the germline V gene. The CDR3 runs 14 residues. V lost 5 bases and J lost 3; bases outside the gene matches: 7. CDR3 region: CASSQTGTNYEQYF. The CDR3, as DNA: TGTGCCAGCAGCCAGACCGGGACTAACTACGAGCAGTACTTC. The complete variable domain, with remaining parts taken from reference TRBV11-3 and TRBJ2-7, reads EAGVVQSPRYKIIEKKQPVAFWCNPISGHNTLYWYLQNLGQGPELLIRYENEEAVDDSQLPKDRFSAERLKGVDSTLKIQPAELGDSAVYLCASSQTGTNYEQYFGPGTRLTVT.

V and J are TRBV10-1 and TRBJ2-7, with TRBD1 as a possible D gene (6 bases). The CDR3 totals 15 residues. V was clipped by 3 bases and J by 3 bases, with 15 bases between them. Germline assignment: CDR1 WNHNN and CDR2 SYGVQD (reference sequence). The CDR3 sequence: CASSDGVTGGYEQYF. The CDR3 DNA reads as TGCGCCAGCAGTGATGGGGTGACAGGAGGCTACGAGCAGTACTTC.

This clone came up once. The rearrangement uses TRBV7-6 and TRBJ1-6; D is undetermined. Looked up from germline, CDR1 is SGHVS and CDR2 is FNYEAQ. V gave up 10 bases and J gave up 10 bases, with 17 bases separating them. This CDR3 contains 13 residues. CDR3 sequence (DNA): TGTGCCAAGCACCCGGGCCGCGGGTCACCCCTCCACTTT. Encoded protein: CAKHPGRGSPLHF.

This clone has only a few counts. The V and J genes are TRBV3-1 (or the pseudogene TRBV3-2) and TRBJ2-2; perhaps TRBD2 as D (6 bases). Trimming pared 3 bases from V and 5 bases from J, leaving 10 bases between. The CDR3 is made up of 14 amino acids. CDR1 and CDR2 from the germline V gene are LGHDT and YNNKEL (reference sequence). The CDR3 spells CASSHSLATGELFF. In nucleotides, the CDR3 is TGTGCCAGCAGCCATTCTCTAGCGACCGGGGAGCTGTTTTTT.

The V call is TRBV3-1 (or the pseudogene TRBV3-2), the J call TRBJ1-1; TRBD1 might be the D (6 bases). This CDR3 contains 14 residues. V was cut by 2 bases and J by 12 bases, with 19 bases left in between. Germline V gene lookup returns CDR1 LGHDT and CDR2 YNNKEL (reference sequence). The CDR3 bases are TGTGCCAGCAGCCAAATAGCGGGGGCGCTTGGGACTTTCTTT. Translating it yields CASSQIAGALGTFF.

The CDR3 loop reads CASSVGTSNSNQPQHF. The CDR3 DNA sequence: TGTGCCAGCAGCGTAGGCACCTCTAACAGCAATCAGCCCCAGCATTTT. The V gene is TRBV9, the J gene TRBJ1-5; no clear D. This CDR3 has 16 amino acids. Trimming shortened V by 0 bases and J by 1 base, and 11 bases separated the two germline ends. Germline V lookup: CDR1 SGDLS, CDR2 YYNGEE.

The table lists this clone with a count of one. The genes are TRBV7-9 and TRBJ1-2; no clear D gene. V was shortened by 0 bases and J by 8 bases, with 19 bases between the two germline ends. CDR3 length: 16 residues. Germline V gene data show CDR1 as SEHNR and CDR2 as FQNEAQ (reference sequence). As DNA, the CDR3 is TGTGCCAGCAGCTTAGCGTCTCCCCGGACTCTAAAAGGCTACACCTTC. This encodes CASSLASPRTLKGYTF.

The chain joins TRBV5-6 to TRBJ2-7, with TRBD1 identical over 9 bases. The CDR3 runs to 15 residues. After removal of 7 bases from V and 0 bases from J, the junction contained 8 bases not matched to a gene. Germline assignment: CDR1 SGHDT and CDR2 YYEEEE. The CDR3 coding sequence is TGTGCCAGCGTCCCGGACAGGGGACGCTCCTACGAGCAGTACTTC. Translating it yields CASVPDRGRSYEQYF.

The chain uses TRBV5-1 and TRBJ1-1; D possibly corresponds to TRBD1 (6 bases). Germline values: CDR1 SGHRS, CDR2 YFSETQ. CDR3 length: 14 residues. The V gene lost 3 bases and the J gene lost 0 bases, with 9 bases spanning the gap. For the CDR3, the DNA is TGCGCCAGCAGCTGGGGACAACTGAACACTGAAGCTTTCTTT. The encoded protein is CASSWGQLNTEAFF.

The chain couples TRBV11-3 to TRBJ1-1, with a possible D match to TRBD1 (6 bases). Germline V gives CDR1 SGHNT, CDR2 YENEEA. Trimming cost V 1 base and J 6 bases, with 9 bases left between them. The CDR3 has 13 amino acids. The CDR3, as DNA: TGTGCCAGCAGCTTAGGGACAGCAGCTGAAGCTTTCTTT. It yields the protein CASSLGTAAEAFF.

In this sample, this clone turned up a few times. The chain has TRBV5-4 and TRBJ2-1; D uncertain. The V end lost 4 bases, the J end lost 10 bases, and 12 bases lay between the germline ends. In germline, CDR1 is SGHNT, CDR2 YYREEE (reference sequence). The CDR3 sequence is 12 residues long. CDR3 sequence reads: CASSVRDAEQFF. The DNA of the CDR3 is TGTGCCAGCAGCGTCCGTGATGCGGAGCAGTTCTTC.

On this clone: A read error may account for a junction end that differs from germline. The chain has TRBV2 and TRBJ1-3; the D gene is possibly TRBD1 (5 bases). CDR1 is SNHLY and CDR2 is FYNNEI in the germline V gene. CDR3 length equals 12 residues. CDR3 sequence (DNA): TGTGCCAGCAGTAGCGGGACCGGGAGGAGAAATTTT. Translation gives CASSSGTGRRNF.

This chain links TRBV5-1 with TRBJ1-2, with D tentatively TRBD1 (6 bases). With 2 bases removed from V and 4 bases from J, the gap between germline ends came to 15 bases. Germline loops: CDR1 SGHRS, CDR2 YFSETQ. The CDR3 sequence is 15 residues long. CDR3 loop: CASSFETGYLYGYTF. The CDR3 nucleotides read TGCGCCAGCAGCTTCGAGACAGGATACCTCTATGGCTACACCTTC.

This clone turned up a few times. V usage is TRBV2 and J usage is TRBJ1-1; D call uncertain. The CDR3 covers 12 residues. Germline CDR1 and CDR2: SNHLY and FYNNEI. The V end lost 5 bases, the J end lost 13 bases, and 17 bases lay between the germline ends. This chain's CDR3 is CASSQRSSPGFF. The DNA of the CDR3 is TGTGCCAGCAGTCAAAGGTCCTCCCCAGGTTTCTTT.

V and J are TRBV6-2 or TRBV6-3 and TRBJ2-7; maybe TRBD2 (6 bases). Per germline, CDR1 MNHEY and CDR2 SVGEGT. The CDR3 totals 16 residues. V shed 6 bases and J shed 3 bases, with 21 bases lying between them. CDR3 sequence: CASSPVWGVPRYEQYF. CDR3 coding DNA: TGTGCCAGCAGCCCTGTGTGGGGGGTACCTCGCTACGAGCAGTACTTC.

The V gene is TRBV2, the J gene TRBJ1-2, with TRBD1 matching 10 bases. Germline loops: CDR1 SNHLY, CDR2 FYNNEI. CDR3 length equals 14 residues. V shed 6 bases and J 7 bases; nucleotides not matched to a gene: 8. Written as DNA, the CDR3 is TGTGCCAGCAGACCCGGGACAGGGGCTAGTGGCTACACCTTC. Its translation: CASRPGTGASGYTF.

The chain employs TRBV4-3 and TRBJ2-7; 7 positions match TRBD2. From germline, CDR1 is LGHNA and CDR2 YSLEER. The CDR3 runs 15 residues. V dropped 3 bases and J dropped 7; count of bases not matched to a gene: 12. DNA of the CDR3: TGCGCCAGCAGCCAGGCAAGGGGACTACCGGGGGAGCAGTACTTC. This sequence encodes CASSQARGLPGEQYF.